This T cell receptor (beta chain) was sequenced for a study of T cells in Graves' hyperthyroidism and ophthalmopathy. Extraction of PBMCs used 10 ml of fresh peripheral blood. This CDR3 is built from 16 residues. Germline-derived CDR1 and CDR2 are SEHNR and FQNEAQ (reference sequence). J was trimmed by 6 bases and V by 3 bases; bases with no gene match: 5. RNA transcripts yielded amplified TCR beta CDR3 regions. First-round RT-PCR targeting the TCR CDR3 was performed with the HTBI primer set. TCRdb called the multiplex PCR reads again in MiXCR, with one record for every CDR3 protein. The profile covers about 400,000 distinct CDR3 sequences, with around 25% appearing a single time and around 70% taken by the ten largest.

The sequencing input was blood. The sequence derives from a man aged 45 to 65 with Graves' hyperthyroidism. The chain employs TRBV7-9 and TRBJ2-4; 13 positions match TRBD2. CDR3 sequence reads: CASSFTGLAGVNIQYF. The CDR3 DNA reads as TGTGCCAGCAGCTTTACCGGACTAGCGGGAGTAAACATTCAGTACTTC. The whole variable domain, remainder taken from reference TRBV7-9 and TRBJ2-4, is DTGVSQNPRHKITKRGQNVTFRCDPISEHNRLYWYRQTLGQGPEFLTYFQNEAQLEKSRLLSDRFSAERPKGSFSTLEIQRTEQGDSAMYLCASSFTGLAGVNIQYFGAGTRLSVL.